Listed below are T cell receptor beta chains from one sample, sequenced in a study of early T cells in non-severe SARS-CoV-2 infection. TCRdb passed the 5' RACE reads through MiXCR, listing each CDR3 protein once. The profile shows about 20,000 distinct CDR3 sequences, 4.7% of them singletons. Sequencing used whole blood. The receptors stem from an adult who was a healthcare worker with PCR-confirmed SARS-CoV-2 infection or an uninfected control (not recorded which). Each CDR3 is given with its conserved first and last residue. Fields, in order: J gene, CDR3 length, V gene, clone size, D gene, CDR3 DNA, CDR3 protein. D genes are given only for firm matches. Clone size appears in some rows only: once, few, many, or a class for an expanded clone.

TRBJ2-3 | 12 | TRBV5-1 | . | . | TGCGCCAGCAGCTTCCAGACAGATACGCAGTATTTT | CASSFQTDTQYF
TRBJ2-2 | 16 | TRBV14 | many | TRBD1 | TGTGCCAGCAGCCCGGACAGGGGGCGCGTCACCGGGGAGCTGTTTTTT | CASSPDRGRVTGELFF
TRBJ1-4 | 16 | TRBV4-3 | many | . | TGCGCCAGCAGCCAAGCGGAAGCGGCAACTAATGAAAAACTGTTTTTT | CASSQAEAATNEKLFF
TRBJ2-7 | 15 | TRBV12-3/TRBV12-4 | . | TRBD1 | TGTGCCAGCAGTTCCTGGGACAGGATGCTTAGCGGGCAGTACTTC | CASSSWDRMLSGQYF
TRBJ2-3 | 17 | TRBV10-3 | many | TRBD2 | TGTGCCATCAGAGGCGGGACTAGCGGGGGTTGGACAGATACGCAGTATTTT | CAIRGGTSGGWTDTQYF
TRBJ1-2 | 17 | TRBV18 | . | TRBD1 | TGTGCCAGCTCATCATTCTCGCGGACAGGGACTAACTATGGCTACACCTTC | CASSSFSRTGTNYGYTF
TRBJ1-1 | 13 | TRBV7-6 | many | TRBD1 | TGTGCCAGCAGCTTAGTCGGACAGGGGGAAGCTTTCTTT | CASSLVGQGEAFF
TRBJ2-1 | 14 | TRBV3-1 | . | . | TGTGCCAGCAGTCAACCCCAGGGATACAATGAGCAGTTCTTC | CASSQPQGYNEQFF
TRBJ2-7 | 12 | TRBV18 | . | . | TGTGCCAGCTCACTCAACACCTACGAGCAGTACTTC | CASSLNTYEQYF
TRBJ1-2 | 16 | TRBV10-3 | many | TRBD1 | TGTGCCATCAGTGAGTCTTGGGACAGGGGATTCTATGGCTACACCTTC | CAISESWDRGFYGYTF
TRBJ1-2 | 13 | TRBV7-9 | . | TRBD1 | TGTGCCAGCAGCTTAGAAGGGGGCCGTGGCTACACCTTC | CASSLEGGRGYTF
TRBJ2-7 | 14 | TRBV10-3 | many | . | TGTGCCATCAGTGATTCGGGGTCAGGCTACGAGCAGTACTTC | CAISDSGSGYEQYF
TRBJ1-5 | 14 | TRBV5-6 | . | TRBD1 | TGTGCCAGCAGCCCGGGACAGGCTTATCAGCCCCAGCATTTT | CASSPGQAYQPQHF
TRBJ2-7 | 12 | TRBV2 | . | TRBD1 | TGTGCCGGGGGACAGGATTCCTACGAGCAGTACTTC | CAGGQDSYEQYF
TRBJ1-6 | 16 | TRBV5-1 | . | . | TGCGCCAGCAGACCGAACTCGGGCACCTTGGGTTCACCCCTCCACTTT | CASRPNSGTLGSPLHF
TRBJ2-3 | 16 | TRBV11-2 | few | TRBD1 | TGTGCCAGCAGCTTAGTATCCGGACAGGGGCGAGATACGCAGTATTTT | CASSLVSGQGRDTQYF
TRBJ2-3 | 13 | TRBV30 | many | . | TGTGCCTGGAGTGTCGGTACTAGGGATACGCAGTATTTT | CAWSVGTRDTQYF
TRBJ1-4 | 18 | TRBV7-4 | medium-sized | TRBD1 | TGTGCCAGCAGCCAGAACCCGGACAGGGAAACAACTAATGAAAAACTGTTTTTT | CASSQNPDRETTNEKLFF
TRBJ2-3 | 14 | TRBV6-6 | many | TRBD1 | TGTGCCAGCAGTTACGGACAGGCCACAGATACGCAGTATTTT | CASSYGQATDTQYF
TRBJ2-5 | 12 | TRBV29-1 | few | . | TGCAGCGTTCGCCGGGGACAAGAGACCCAGTACTTC | CSVRRGQETQYF
TRBJ2-3 | 15 | TRBV5-6 | many | TRBD1 | TGTGCCAGCAGCTTTGGGACAGGTGACACAGATACGCAGTATTTT | CASSFGTGDTDTQYF
TRBJ2-1 | 14 | TRBV6-1 | many | TRBD2 | TGTGCCATAGGACCGGGACTAGGCTACAATGAGCAGTTCTTC | CAIGPGLGYNEQFF
TRBJ1-2 | 14 | TRBV3-1 | few | . | TGTGCCAGCAGCCAAGGGGCGGGATCTCGAGGCTACACCTTC | CASSQGAGSRGYTF
TRBJ1-2 | 10 | TRBV29-1 | many | . | TGCAGCGTTGCAGAGGAGGGCTACACCTTC | CSVAEEGYTF